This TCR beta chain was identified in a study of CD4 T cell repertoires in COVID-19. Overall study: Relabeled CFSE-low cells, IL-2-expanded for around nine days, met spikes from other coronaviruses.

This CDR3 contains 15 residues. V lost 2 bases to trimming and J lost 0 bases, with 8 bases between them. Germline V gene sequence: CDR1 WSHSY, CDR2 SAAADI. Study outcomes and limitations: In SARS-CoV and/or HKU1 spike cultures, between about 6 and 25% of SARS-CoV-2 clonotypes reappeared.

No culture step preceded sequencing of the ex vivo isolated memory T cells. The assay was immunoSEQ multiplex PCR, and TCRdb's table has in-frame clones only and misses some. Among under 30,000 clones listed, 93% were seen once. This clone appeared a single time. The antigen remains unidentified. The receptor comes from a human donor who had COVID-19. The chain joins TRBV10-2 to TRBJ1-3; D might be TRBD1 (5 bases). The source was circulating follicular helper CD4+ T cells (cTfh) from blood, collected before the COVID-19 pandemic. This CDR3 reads CASSEIGDSGNTIYF. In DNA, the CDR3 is TGCGCCAGCAGTGAGATAGGGGACTCTGGAAACACCATATATTTT.